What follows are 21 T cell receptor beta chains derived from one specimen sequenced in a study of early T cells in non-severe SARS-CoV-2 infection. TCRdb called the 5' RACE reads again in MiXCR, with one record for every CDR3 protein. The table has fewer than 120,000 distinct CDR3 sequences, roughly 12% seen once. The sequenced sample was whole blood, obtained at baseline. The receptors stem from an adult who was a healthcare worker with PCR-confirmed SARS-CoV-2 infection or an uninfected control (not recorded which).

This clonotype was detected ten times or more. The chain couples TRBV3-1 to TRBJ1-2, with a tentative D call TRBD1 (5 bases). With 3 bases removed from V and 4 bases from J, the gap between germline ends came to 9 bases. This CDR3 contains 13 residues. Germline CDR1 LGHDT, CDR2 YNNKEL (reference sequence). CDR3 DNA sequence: TGTGCCAGCAGCCATGGGCAGGGCTATGGCTACACCTTC. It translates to CASSHGQGYGYTF.

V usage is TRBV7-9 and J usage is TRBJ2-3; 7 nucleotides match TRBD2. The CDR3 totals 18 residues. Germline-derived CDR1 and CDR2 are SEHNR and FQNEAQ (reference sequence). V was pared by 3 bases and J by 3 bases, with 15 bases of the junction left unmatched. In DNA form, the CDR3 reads TGTGCCAGCAGCTTTTTGGCGGGAGACCCCCCTTTAACAGATACGCAGTATTTT. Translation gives CASSFLAGDPPLTDTQYF.

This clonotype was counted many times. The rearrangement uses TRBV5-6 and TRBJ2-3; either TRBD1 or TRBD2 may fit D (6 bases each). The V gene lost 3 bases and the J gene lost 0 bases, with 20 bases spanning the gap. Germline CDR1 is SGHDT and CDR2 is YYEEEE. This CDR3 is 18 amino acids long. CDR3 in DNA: TGTGCCAGCAGCTCCACTATTAGGGGGGCGAGAAGCACAGATACGCAGTATTTT. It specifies CASSSTIRGARSTDTQYF. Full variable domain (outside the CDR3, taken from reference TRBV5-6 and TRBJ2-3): DAGVTQSPTHLIKTRGQQVTLRCSPKSGHDTVSWYQQALGQGPQFIFQYYEEEERQRGNFPDRFSGHQFPNYSSELNVNALLLGDSALYLCASSSTIRGARSTDTQYFGPGTRLTVL.

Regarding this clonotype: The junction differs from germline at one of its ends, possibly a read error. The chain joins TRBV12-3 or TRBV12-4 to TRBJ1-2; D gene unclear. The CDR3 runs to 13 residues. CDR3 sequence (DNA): TGTGTCAGCACCATGGGCCCCTTCTATGGCTACACCTTC. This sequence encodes CVSTMGPFYGYTF.

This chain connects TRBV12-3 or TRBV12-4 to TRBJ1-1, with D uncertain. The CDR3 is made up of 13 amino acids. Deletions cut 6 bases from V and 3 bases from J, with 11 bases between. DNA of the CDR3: TGTGCCAGCAGGATCCGGGCCGACACTGAAGCTTTCTTT. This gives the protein CASRIRADTEAFF.

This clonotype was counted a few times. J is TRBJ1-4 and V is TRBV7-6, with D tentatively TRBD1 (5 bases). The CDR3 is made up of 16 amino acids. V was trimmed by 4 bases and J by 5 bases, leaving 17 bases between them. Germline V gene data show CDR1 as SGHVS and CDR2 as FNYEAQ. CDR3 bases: TGTGCCAGCAGCTCCGGGACTCCTAAGAGCAATGAAAAACTGTTTTTT. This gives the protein CASSSGTPKSNEKLFF.

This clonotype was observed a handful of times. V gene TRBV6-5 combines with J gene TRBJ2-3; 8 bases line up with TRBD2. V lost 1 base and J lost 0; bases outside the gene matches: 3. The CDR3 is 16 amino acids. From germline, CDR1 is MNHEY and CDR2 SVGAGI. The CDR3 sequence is CASSYWSGGSTDTQYF. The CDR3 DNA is TGTGCCAGCAGTTACTGGAGCGGGGGAAGCACAGATACGCAGTATTTT.

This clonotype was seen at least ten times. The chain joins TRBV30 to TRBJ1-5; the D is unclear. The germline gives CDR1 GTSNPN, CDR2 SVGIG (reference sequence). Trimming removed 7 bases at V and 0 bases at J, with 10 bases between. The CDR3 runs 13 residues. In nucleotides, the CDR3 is TGTGCCTCAACCTTGGGTAGCAATCAGCCCCAGCATTTT. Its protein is CASTLGSNQPQHF.

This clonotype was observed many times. Written as DNA, the CDR3 is TGTGCCAGAGGGCCCATCACAGGGGTGAACACTGAAGCTTTCTTT. Protein sequence: CARGPITGVNTEAFF. The genes are TRBV2 and TRBJ1-1; 7 bases are shared with TRBD1. CDR3 size: 15 residues. V gave up 9 bases and J gave up 0 bases; unmatched junction bases: 10. Germline loops: CDR1 SNHLY, CDR2 FYNNEI.

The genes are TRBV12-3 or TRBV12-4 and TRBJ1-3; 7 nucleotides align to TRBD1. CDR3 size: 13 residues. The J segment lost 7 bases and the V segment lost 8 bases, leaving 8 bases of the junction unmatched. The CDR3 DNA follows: TGTGCCAGCGCCCAGGGGGATTGGAACACCATATATTTT. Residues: CASAQGDWNTIYF.

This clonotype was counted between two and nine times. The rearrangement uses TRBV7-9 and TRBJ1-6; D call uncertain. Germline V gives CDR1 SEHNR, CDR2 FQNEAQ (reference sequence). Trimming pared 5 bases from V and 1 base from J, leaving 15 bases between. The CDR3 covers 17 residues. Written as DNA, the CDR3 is TGTGCCAGCAGCCGCGGCAGGCCGGGATCCTATAATTCACCCCTCCACTTT. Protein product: CASSRGRPGSYNSPLHF.

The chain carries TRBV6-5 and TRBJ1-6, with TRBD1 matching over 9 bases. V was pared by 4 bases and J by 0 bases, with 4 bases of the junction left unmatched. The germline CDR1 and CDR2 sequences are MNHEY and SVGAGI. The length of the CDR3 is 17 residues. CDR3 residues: CASSSGTGSSYNSPLHF. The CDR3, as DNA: TGTGCCAGCAGTTCCGGGACAGGGAGCTCCTATAATTCACCCCTCCACTTT.

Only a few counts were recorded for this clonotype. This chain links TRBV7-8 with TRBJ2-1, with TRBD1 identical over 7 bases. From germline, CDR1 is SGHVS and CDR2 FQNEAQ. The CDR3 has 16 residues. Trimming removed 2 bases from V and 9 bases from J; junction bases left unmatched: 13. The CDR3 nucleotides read TGTGCCAGCAGCTTAAGAGACAGGGTAGGGTTGGGTGAGCAGTTCTTC. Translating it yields CASSLRDRVGLGEQFF.

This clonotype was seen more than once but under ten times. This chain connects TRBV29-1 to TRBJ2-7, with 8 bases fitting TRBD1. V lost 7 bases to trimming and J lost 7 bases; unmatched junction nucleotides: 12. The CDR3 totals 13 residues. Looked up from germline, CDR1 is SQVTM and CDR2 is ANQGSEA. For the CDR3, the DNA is TGCAGCGCTGCTGACGGACAGGGCGGGGAGCAGTACTTC. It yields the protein CSAADGQGGEQYF.

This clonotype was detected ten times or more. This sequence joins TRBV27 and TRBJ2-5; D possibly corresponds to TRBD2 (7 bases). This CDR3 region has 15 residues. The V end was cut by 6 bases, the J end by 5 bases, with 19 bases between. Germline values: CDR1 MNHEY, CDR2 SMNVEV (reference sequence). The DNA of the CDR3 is TGTGCCAGCAGGGTGGTGGGGGGGCCTCACGAGACCCAGTACTTC. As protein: CASRVVGGPHETQYF.

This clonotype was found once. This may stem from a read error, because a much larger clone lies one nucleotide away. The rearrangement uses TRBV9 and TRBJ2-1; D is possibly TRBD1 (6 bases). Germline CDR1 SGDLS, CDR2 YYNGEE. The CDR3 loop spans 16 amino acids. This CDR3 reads CASSVVGQGSYNGQFF. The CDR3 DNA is TGTGCCAGCAGCGTAGTAGGGCAGGGGTCCTACAATGGGCAGTTCTTC.

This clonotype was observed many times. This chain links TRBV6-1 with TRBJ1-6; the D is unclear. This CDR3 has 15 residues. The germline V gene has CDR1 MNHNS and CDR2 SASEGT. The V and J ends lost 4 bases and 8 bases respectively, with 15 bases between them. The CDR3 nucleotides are TGTGCCAGCAGTGCGACCGTTTATGGAGATTCACCCCTCCACTTT. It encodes CASSATVYGDSPLHF.

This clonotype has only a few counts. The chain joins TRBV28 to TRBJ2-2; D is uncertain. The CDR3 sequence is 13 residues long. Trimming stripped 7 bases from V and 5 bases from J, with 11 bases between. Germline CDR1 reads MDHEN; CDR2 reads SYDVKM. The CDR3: CASTLRQTGELFF. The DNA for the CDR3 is TGTGCCAGCACCCTACGCCAGACCGGGGAGCTGTTTTTT.

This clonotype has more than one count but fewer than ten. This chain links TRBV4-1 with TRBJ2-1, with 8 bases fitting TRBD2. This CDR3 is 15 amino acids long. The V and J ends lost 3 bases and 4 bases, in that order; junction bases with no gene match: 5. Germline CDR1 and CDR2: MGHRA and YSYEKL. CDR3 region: CASSQPSGRYNEQFF. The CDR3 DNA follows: TGCGCCAGCAGCCAGCCTAGCGGGCGGTACAATGAGCAGTTCTTC.

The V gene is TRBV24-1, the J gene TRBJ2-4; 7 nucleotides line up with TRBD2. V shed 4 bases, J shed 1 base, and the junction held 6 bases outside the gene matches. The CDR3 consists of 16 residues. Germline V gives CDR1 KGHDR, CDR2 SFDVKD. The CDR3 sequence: CATSEASGGAKNIQYF. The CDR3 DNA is TGTGCCACCAGTGAGGCTAGCGGAGGGGCCAAAAACATTCAGTACTTC.

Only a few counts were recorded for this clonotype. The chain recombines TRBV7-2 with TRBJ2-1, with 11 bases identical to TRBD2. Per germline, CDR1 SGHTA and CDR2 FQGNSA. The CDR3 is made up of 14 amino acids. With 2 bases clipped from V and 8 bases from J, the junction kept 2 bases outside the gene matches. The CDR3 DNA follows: TGTGCCAGCAGCTTAACACTAGCGGGAGATGAGCAGTTCTTC. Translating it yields CASSLTLAGDEQFF. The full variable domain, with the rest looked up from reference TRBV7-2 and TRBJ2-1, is GAGVSQSPSNKVTEKGKDVELRCDPISGHTALYWYRQSLGQGLEFLIYFQGNSAPDKSGLPSDRFSAERTGGSVSTLTIQRTQQEDSAVYLCASSLTLAGDEQFFGPGTRLTVL.